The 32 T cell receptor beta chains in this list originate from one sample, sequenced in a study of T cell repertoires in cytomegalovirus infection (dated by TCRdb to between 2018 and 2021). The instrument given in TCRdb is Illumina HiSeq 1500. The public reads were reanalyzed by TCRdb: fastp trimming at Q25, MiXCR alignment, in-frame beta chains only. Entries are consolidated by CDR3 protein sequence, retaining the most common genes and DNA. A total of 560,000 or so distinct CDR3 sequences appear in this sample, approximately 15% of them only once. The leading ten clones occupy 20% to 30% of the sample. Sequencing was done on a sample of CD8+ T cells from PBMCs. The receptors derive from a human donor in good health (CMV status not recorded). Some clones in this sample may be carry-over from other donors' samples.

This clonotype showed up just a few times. Here the CDR3 reads CATLDSYNEQFF. CDR3 nucleotide sequence: TGTGCCACCCTTGACAGCTACAATGAGCAGTTCTTC. This chain joins TRBV28 and TRBJ2-1; possibly TRBD1 for D (5 bases). This CDR3 is 12 amino acids long. The V gene's germline CDR1 is MDHEN and CDR2 SYDVKM. The V end lost 10 bases, the J end lost 3 bases, and 10 bases lay between the germline ends.

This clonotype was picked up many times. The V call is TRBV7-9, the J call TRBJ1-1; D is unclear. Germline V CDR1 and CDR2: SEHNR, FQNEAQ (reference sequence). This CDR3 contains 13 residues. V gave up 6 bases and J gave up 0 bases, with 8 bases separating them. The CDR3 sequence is CASSSSVNTEAFF. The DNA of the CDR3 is TGTGCCAGCAGTTCCTCTGTGAACACTGAAGCTTTCTTT.

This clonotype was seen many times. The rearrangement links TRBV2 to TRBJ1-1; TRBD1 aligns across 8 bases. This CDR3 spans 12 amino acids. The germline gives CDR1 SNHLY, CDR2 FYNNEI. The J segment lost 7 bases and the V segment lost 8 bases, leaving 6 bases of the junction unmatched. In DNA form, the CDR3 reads TGTGCCAGCCCGGACAGGGTGCGTGAAGCTTTCTTT. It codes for CASPDRVREAFF.

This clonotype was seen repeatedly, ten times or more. CDR3 loop: CASSSSGLGDEQYF. The CDR3 DNA follows: TGTGCCAGCAGCTCGTCCGGCCTCGGGGACGAGCAGTACTTC. The chain uses TRBV7-2 and TRBJ2-7; tentatively, D is TRBD2 (5 bases). CDR1 SGHTA and CDR2 FQGNSA come from the germline V gene. The V end was cut by 4 bases, the J end by 5 bases, with 15 bases between. CDR3 length: 14 amino acids.

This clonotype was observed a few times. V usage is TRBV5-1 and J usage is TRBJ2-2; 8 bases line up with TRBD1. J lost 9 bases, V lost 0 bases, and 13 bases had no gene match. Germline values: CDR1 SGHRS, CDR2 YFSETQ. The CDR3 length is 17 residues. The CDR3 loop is CASSLADFRTGNRELFF. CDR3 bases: TGCGCCAGCAGCTTGGCCGATTTCCGGACAGGGAATCGGGAGCTGTTTTTT.

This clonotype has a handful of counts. CDR3 loop: CASSLSGTHYEQYF. The CDR3 DNA sequence: TGCGCCAGCAGCTTGAGTGGAACGCACTACGAGCAGTACTTC. The rearrangement joins TRBV5-1 to TRBJ2-7; D remains unclear. The germline gives CDR1 SGHRS, CDR2 YFSETQ. CDR3 length: 14 amino acids. Deletions cut 1 base from V and 3 bases from J, with 11 bases between.

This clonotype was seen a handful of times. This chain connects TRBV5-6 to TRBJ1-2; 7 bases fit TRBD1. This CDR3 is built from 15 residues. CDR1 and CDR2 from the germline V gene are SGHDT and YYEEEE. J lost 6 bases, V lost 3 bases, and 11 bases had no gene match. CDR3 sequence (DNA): TGTGCCAGCAGCTGGGGGACAGAAGGCGGGAATGGCTACACCTTC. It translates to CASSWGTEGGNGYTF. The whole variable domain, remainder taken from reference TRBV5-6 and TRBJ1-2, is DAGVTQSPTHLIKTRGQQVTLRCSPKSGHDTVSWYQQALGQGPQFIFQYYEEEERQRGNFPDRFSGHQFPNYSSELNVNALLLGDSALYLCASSWGTEGGNGYTFGSGTRLTVV.

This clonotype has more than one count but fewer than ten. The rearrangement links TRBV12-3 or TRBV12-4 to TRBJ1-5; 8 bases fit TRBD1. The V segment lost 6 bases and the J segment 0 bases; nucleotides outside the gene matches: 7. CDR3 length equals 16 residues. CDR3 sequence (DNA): TGTGCCAGCAGGTCGGACAGGGACGGTAGCAATCAGCCCCAGCATTTT. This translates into CASRSDRDGSNQPQHF.

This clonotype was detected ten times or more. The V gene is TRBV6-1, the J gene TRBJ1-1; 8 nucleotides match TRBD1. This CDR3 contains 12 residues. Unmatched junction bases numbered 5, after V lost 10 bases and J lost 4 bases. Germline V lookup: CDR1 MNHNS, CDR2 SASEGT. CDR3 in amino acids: CAINGQGTEAFF. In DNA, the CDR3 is TGTGCCATAAACGGACAGGGCACTGAAGCTTTCTTT.

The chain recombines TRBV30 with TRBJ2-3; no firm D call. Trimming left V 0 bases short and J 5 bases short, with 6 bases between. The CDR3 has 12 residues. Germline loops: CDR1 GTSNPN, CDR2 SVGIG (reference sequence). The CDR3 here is CAWSVTGDTQYF. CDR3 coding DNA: TGTGCCTGGAGTGTAACCGGAGATACGCAGTATTTT.

For the CDR3, the DNA is TGCAGCGGTATAACAGGGAGCGTTGAAGCTTTCTTT. This gives the protein CSGITGSVEAFF. V usage is TRBV29-1 and J usage is TRBJ1-1, with D perhaps matching TRBD1 (6 bases). The V gene's germline CDR1 is SQVTM and CDR2 ANQGSEA. CDR3 size: 12 residues. Trimming stripped 7 bases from V and 7 bases from J, with 16 bases between.

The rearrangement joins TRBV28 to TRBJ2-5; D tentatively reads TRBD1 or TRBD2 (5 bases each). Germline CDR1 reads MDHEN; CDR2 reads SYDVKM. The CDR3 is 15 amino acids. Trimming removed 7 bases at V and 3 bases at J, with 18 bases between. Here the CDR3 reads CASTTRGALKETQYF. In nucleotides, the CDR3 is TGTGCCAGCACCACCCGAGGGGCCCTTAAAGAGACCCAGTACTTC.

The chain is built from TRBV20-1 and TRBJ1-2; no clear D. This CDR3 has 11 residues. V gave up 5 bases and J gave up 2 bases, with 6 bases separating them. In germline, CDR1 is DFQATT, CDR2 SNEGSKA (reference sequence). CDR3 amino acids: CSAGENYGYTF. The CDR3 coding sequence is TGCAGTGCTGGGGAGAACTATGGCTACACCTTC.

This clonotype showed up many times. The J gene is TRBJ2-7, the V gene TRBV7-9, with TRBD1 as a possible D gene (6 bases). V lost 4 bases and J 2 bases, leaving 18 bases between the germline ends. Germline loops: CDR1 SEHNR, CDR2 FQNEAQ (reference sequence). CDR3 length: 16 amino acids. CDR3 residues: CASSSTGTLSTYEQYF. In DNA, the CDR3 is TGTGCCAGCAGCTCGACCGGGACATTATCCACCTACGAGCAGTACTTC.

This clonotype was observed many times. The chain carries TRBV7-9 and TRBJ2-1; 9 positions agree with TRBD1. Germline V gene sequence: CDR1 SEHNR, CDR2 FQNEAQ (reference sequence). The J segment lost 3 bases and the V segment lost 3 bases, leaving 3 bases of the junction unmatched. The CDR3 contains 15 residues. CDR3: CASSFGTGFYNEQFF. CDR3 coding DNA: TGTGCCAGCAGCTTCGGGACAGGGTTCTACAATGAGCAGTTCTTC.

In DNA, the CDR3 is TGTGCCAGCAGCTCGCGTGGGGGGGTGAGCGGGGAGCTGTTTTTT. Its translation: CASSSRGGVSGELFF. The V call is TRBV7-6, the J call TRBJ2-2; TRBD2 agrees at 7 bases. The CDR3 has 15 residues. V was pared by 4 bases and J by 7 bases, with 9 bases of the junction left unmatched. Germline CDR1 reads SGHVS; CDR2 reads FNYEAQ.

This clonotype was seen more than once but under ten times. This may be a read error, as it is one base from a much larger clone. The CDR3 sequence: CASSLASGGPYEQYF. DNA of the CDR3: TGTGCCAGCAGCTTAGCTAGCGGGGGCCCCTACGAGCAGTACTTC. V and J are TRBV7-9 and TRBJ2-7, with 9 positions matching TRBD2. The CDR3 spans 15 residues. Germline CDR1 reads SEHNR; CDR2 reads FQNEAQ (reference sequence). V trimming: 0 bases; J trimming: 2 bases; junction bases outside the gene matches: 2.

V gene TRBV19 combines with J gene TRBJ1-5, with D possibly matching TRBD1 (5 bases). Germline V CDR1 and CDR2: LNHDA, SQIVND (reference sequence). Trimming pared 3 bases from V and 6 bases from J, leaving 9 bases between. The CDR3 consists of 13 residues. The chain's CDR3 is CASSMGPSQPQHF. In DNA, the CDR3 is TGTGCCAGTAGTATGGGACCGAGTCAGCCCCAGCATTTT.

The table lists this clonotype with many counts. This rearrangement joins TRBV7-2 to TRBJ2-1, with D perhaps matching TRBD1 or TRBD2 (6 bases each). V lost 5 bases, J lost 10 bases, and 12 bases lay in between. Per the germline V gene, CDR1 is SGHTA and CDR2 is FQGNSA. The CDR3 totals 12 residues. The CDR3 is CASSPTGAEQFF. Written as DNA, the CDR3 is TGTGCCAGCAGCCCGACGGGGGCCGAGCAGTTCTTC. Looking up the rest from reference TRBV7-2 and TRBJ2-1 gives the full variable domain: GAGVSQSPSNKVTEKGKDVELRCDPISGHTALYWYRQSLGQGLEFLIYFQGNSAPDKSGLPSDRFSAERTGGSVSTLTIQRTQQEDSAVYLCASSPTGAEQFFGPGTRLTVL.

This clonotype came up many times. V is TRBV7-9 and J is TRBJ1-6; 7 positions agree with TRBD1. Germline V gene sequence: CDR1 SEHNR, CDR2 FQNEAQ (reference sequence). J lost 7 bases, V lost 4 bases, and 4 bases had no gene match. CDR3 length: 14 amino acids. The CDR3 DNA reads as TGTGCCAGCAGCTCCCGACAGGGAAATTCACCCCTCCACTTT. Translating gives CASSSRQGNSPLHF.

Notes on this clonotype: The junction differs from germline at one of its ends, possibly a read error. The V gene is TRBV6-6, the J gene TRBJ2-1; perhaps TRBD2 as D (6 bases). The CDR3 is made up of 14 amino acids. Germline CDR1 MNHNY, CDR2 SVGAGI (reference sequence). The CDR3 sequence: CASSYTPGSLAIGF. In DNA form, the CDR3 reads TGTGCCAGCAGTTACACCCCTGGCAGTCTAGCGATCGGCTTC.

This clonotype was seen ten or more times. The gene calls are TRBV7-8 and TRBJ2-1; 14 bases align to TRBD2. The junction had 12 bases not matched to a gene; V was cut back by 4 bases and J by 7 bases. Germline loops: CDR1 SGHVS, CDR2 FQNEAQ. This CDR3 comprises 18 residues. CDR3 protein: CASSSGTSGRPVQNEQFF. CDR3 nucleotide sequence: TGTGCCAGCAGCTCCGGGACTAGCGGGAGACCCGTTCAGAATGAGCAGTTCTTC.

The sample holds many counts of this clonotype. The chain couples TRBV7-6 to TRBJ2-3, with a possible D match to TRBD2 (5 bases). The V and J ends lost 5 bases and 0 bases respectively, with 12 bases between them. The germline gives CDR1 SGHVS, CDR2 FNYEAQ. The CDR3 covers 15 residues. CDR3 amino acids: CASSPRRKSTDTQYF. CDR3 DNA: TGTGCCAGCAGCCCTAGGAGGAAGAGCACAGATACGCAGTATTTT.

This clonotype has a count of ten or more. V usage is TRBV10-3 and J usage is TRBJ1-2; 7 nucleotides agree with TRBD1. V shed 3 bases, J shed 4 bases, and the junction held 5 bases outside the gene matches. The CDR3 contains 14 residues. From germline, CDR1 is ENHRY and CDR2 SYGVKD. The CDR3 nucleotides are TGTGCCATCAGTGATTGGGCAGGGGGCTATGGCTACACCTTC. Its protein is CAISDWAGGYGYTF.

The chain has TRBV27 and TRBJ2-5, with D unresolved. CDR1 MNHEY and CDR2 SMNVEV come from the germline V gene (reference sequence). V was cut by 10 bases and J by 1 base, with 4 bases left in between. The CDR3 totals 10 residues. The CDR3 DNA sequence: TGTGCCACTATCCAAGAGACCCAGTACTTC. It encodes CATIQETQYF.

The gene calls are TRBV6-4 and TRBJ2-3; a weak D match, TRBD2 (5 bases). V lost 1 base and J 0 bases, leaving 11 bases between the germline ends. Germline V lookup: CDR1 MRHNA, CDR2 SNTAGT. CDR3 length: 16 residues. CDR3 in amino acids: CASSDWPGYSTDTQYF. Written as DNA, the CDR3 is TGTGCCAGCAGTGACTGGCCGGGATATAGCACAGATACGCAGTATTTT.

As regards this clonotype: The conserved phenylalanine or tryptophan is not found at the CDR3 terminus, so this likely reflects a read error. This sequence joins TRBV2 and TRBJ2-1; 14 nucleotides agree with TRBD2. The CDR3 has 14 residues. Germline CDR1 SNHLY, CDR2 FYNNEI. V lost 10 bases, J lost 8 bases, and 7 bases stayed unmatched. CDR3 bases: TGTGCCAATCCGGGACTAGCGGGGGTCTATGAGCAGTTCTTA. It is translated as CANPGLAGVYEQFL.

As DNA, the CDR3 is TGTGCCAGCAGTGAAGCGGGTGACCTCGGGGAGCTGTTTTTT. Amino acid sequence: CASSEAGDLGELFF. The rearrangement joins TRBV6-1 to TRBJ2-2; D is undetermined. Looked up from germline, CDR1 is MNHNS and CDR2 is SASEGT. The CDR3 runs 14 residues. Trimming stripped 0 bases from V and 7 bases from J, with 9 bases between.

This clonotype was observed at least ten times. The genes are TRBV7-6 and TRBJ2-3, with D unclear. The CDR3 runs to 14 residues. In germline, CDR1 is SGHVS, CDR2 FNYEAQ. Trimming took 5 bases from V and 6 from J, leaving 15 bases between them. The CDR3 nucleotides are TGTGCCAGCAGCGTTCGGACCCGGGCGGATACGCAGTATTTT. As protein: CASSVRTRADTQYF.

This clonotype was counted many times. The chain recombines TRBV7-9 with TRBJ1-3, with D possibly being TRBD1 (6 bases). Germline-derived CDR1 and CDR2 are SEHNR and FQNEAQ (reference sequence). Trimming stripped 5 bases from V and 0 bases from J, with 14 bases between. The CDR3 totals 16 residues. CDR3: CASSDHQGGSGNTIYF. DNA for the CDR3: TGTGCCAGCAGCGATCATCAAGGGGGCTCTGGAAACACCATATATTTT.

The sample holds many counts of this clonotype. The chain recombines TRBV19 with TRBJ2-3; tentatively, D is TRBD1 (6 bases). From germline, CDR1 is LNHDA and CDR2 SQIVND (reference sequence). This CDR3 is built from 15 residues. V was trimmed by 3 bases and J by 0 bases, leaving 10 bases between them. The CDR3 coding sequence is TGTGCCAGTAGTATGGGGGCAGCTAGCACAGATACGCAGTATTTT. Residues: CASSMGAASTDTQYF.

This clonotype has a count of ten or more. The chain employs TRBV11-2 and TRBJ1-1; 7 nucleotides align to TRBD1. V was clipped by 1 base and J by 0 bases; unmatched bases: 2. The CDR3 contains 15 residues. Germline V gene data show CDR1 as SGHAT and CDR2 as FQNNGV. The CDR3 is CASSLAGQMNTEAFF. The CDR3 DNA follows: TGTGCCAGCAGCTTAGCGGGACAGATGAACACTGAAGCTTTCTTT.